This T cell receptor beta chain is from a study of T cell repertoires in cytomegalovirus infection. The overall study: CMV epitopes, recently identified HLA-C-restricted and well-studied HLA-B-restricted, were used. In public TCR beta signatures, there were indications of both CMV infection and matching HLA type. General study points: The study found HLA-C-restricted CMV-specific TCR beta clonotypes dominating the ex vivo response. The cumulative frequency of public TCR beta families distinguished individuals who carried CMV together with the relevant HLA.

For this clonotype: The antigen remains undetermined.

V was trimmed by 2 bases and J by 2 bases, leaving 9 bases between them. CDR3 length equals 14 residues. Germline loops: CDR1 WSHSY, CDR2 SAAADI. TCRdb redid the calling of the reads with MiXCR, one entry per CDR3 protein. The data contain more than 250,000 distinct CDR3 sequences, around a quarter of them seen just once; the ten biggest clones take up about an eighth. This clonotype was obtained from a human donor in good health (CMV status not recorded). Some clones in this sample may be carry-over from other donors' samples. The sequencing used cultured PBMCs, collected from culture after CMV antigen stimulation. The chain has TRBV10-2 and TRBJ1-2; maybe TRBD1 (5 bases). This CDR3 is CASSEQGVNYGYTF. Written as DNA, the CDR3 is TGCGCCAGCAGTGAGCAGGGAGTCAACTATGGCTACACCTTC.